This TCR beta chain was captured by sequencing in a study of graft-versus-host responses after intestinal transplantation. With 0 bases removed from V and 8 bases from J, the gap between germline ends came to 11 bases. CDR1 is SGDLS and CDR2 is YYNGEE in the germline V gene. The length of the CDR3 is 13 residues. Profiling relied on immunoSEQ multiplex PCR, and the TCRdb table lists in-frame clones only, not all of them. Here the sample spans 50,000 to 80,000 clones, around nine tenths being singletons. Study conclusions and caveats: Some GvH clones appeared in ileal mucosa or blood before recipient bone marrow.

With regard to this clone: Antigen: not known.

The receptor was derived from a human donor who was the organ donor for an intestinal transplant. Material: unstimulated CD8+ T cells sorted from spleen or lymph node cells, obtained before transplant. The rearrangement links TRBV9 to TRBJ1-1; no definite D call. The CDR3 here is CASSVVVPTEAFF. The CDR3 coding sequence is TGTGCCAGCAGCGTAGTAGTCCCAACCGAAGCTTTCTTT.